This is a list of T cell receptor beta chains from one sample in a study of breast tumors, draining lymph nodes, adjacent tissues. TCRdb re-derived calls from the multiplex PCR reads in MiXCR, one entry per CDR3 protein. The sample lists about 230,000 distinct CDR3 sequences, less than 40% occurring once. Sequenced material: axillary lymph node tissue. Source of these receptors: a female donor with breast cancer. Some clones in this sample may be carry-over from other donors' samples. Each CDR3 is given with its conserved first and last residue. Each record gives: J gene, clone size, D gene, V gene, CDR3 protein, CDR3 DNA. A D gene is named only where the DNA matches it firmly. The listing skips clone size in some rows; elsewhere it reads once, few, many or a size class.

j_gene: TRBJ1-4; abundance: many; d_gene: .; v_gene: TRBV7-8; CDR3aa: CASSSGGVGREKLFF; CDR3nt: TGTGCCAGCAGCTCGGGAGGGGTTGGGCGGGAAAAACTGTTTTTT
j_gene: TRBJ2-3; abundance: .; d_gene: TRBD2; v_gene: TRBV15; CDR3aa: CATSSTRLAGRDTQYF; CDR3nt: TGTGCCACCAGCAGCACCCGACTAGCGGGAAGGGATACGCAGTATTTT
j_gene: TRBJ1-5; abundance: .; d_gene: TRBD1; v_gene: TRBV11-2; CDR3aa: CVSSLGQGNQPQHF; CDR3nt: TGTGTCAGCAGCTTGGGACAGGGCAATCAGCCCCAGCACTTT
j_gene: TRBJ1-2; abundance: .; d_gene: TRBD1; v_gene: TRBV29-1; CDR3aa: CSVIFNRGTTGYTF; CDR3nt: TGCAGCGTTATTTTTAACAGGGGTACAACTGGCTACACCTTC
j_gene: TRBJ2-2; abundance: many; d_gene: .; v_gene: TRBV12-5; CDR3aa: CASGFWTHNTGELFF; CDR3nt: TGTGCTAGTGGTTTCTGGACACACAACACCGGGGAGCTGTTTTTT
j_gene: TRBJ2-1; abundance: once; d_gene: TRBD2; v_gene: TRBV9; CDR3aa: CASSASGSDEQFF; CDR3nt: TGTGCCAGCAGCGCTAGCGGGAGCGATGAGCAGTTCTTC
j_gene: TRBJ2-7; abundance: many; d_gene: .; v_gene: TRBV20-1; CDR3aa: CSAWEVYEQYF; CDR3nt: TGCAGTGCTTGGGAGGTGTACGAGCAGTACTTC
j_gene: TRBJ1-5; abundance: many; d_gene: TRBD1; v_gene: TRBV7-9; CDR3aa: CASSPGQVNQPQHF; CDR3nt: TGTGCCAGCTCACCGGGACAGGTCAATCAGCCCCAGCATTTT
j_gene: TRBJ1-5; abundance: many; d_gene: TRBD1; v_gene: TRBV13; CDR3aa: CASRIRTGVNNQPQHF; CDR3nt: TGTGCCAGCAGAATCCGGACAGGGGTAAACAATCAGCCCCAGCATTTT
j_gene: TRBJ2-1; abundance: .; d_gene: .; v_gene: TRBV7-8; CDR3aa: CASSASWVPGDNEQFF; CDR3nt: TGTGCCAGCAGCGCGTCTTGGGTGCCGGGCGACAATGAGCAGTTCTTC
j_gene: TRBJ2-1; abundance: many; d_gene: TRBD2; v_gene: TRBV20-1; CDR3aa: CSARKPGLAGFEQFF; CDR3nt: TGCAGTGCTAGAAAACCGGGACTAGCAGGATTTGAGCAGTTCTTC
j_gene: TRBJ1-4; abundance: many; d_gene: TRBD1; v_gene: TRBV7-9; CDR3aa: CASSLATGRTGKLFF; CDR3nt: TGTGCCAGCAGCTTAGCGACCGGGCGGACAGGAAAACTGTTTTTT
j_gene: TRBJ1-6; abundance: .; d_gene: .; v_gene: TRBV12-3/TRBV12-4; CDR3aa: CASSSSFGSPLHF; CDR3nt: TGTGCCAGCAGTAGTTCCTTTGGGTCACCCCTCCACTTT
j_gene: TRBJ2-1; abundance: .; d_gene: TRBD2; v_gene: TRBV11-3; CDR3aa: CASSLGGAGGLF; CDR3nt: TGTGCCAGCAGCTTGGGGGGAGCGGGAGGGCTCTTC
j_gene: TRBJ2-7; abundance: many; d_gene: .; v_gene: TRBV10-3; CDR3aa: CAISANQREQYF; CDR3nt: TGTGCCATCAGTGCTAACCAGAGGGAGCAGTACTTC
j_gene: TRBJ1-1; abundance: few; d_gene: .; v_gene: TRBV6-4; CDR3aa: CASSVELRTEAFF; CDR3nt: TGTGCCAGCAGTGTGGAGTTAAGAACTGAAGCTTTCTTT
j_gene: TRBJ2-7; abundance: .; d_gene: TRBD2; v_gene: TRBV24-1; CDR3aa: CATSPGTSGRPPYEQYF; CDR3nt: TGTGCCACCTCTCCCGGGACTAGCGGGAGGCCCCCCTACGAGCAGTACTTC
j_gene: TRBJ1-6; abundance: many; d_gene: .; v_gene: TRBV18; CDR3aa: CASSPGTANSPLHF; CDR3nt: TGTGCCAGCTCACCCGGGACGGCAAATTCACCCCTCCACTTT
j_gene: TRBJ2-7; abundance: .; d_gene: .; v_gene: TRBV4-1; CDR3aa: CASSLEGGRSEQYF; CDR3nt: TGCGCCAGCAGCCTTGAGGGGGGAAGATCCGAGCAGTACTTC
j_gene: TRBJ2-2; abundance: many; d_gene: .; v_gene: TRBV9; CDR3aa: CASSVVERRINTGELFF; CDR3nt: TGTGCCAGCAGCGTAGTGGAGCGGAGGATCAACACCGGGGAGCTGTTTTTT
j_gene: TRBJ2-7; abundance: many; d_gene: .; v_gene: TRBV18; CDR3aa: CASSEIGGPYEQYF; CDR3nt: TGTGCCAGCTCAGAGATTGGGGGGCCCTACGAGCAGTACTTC
j_gene: TRBJ2-6; abundance: .; d_gene: TRBD2; v_gene: TRBV20-1; CDR3aa: CSARDLGGSSGANVLTF; CDR3nt: TGCAGTGCTAGAGATCTGGGCGGGAGCTCTGGGGCCAACGTCCTGACTTTC
j_gene: TRBJ2-3; abundance: .; d_gene: .; v_gene: TRBV4-1; CDR3aa: CASSQAGSSTDTQYF; CDR3nt: TGCGCCAGCAGCCAAGCCGGGAGTAGCACAGATACGCAGTATTTT
j_gene: TRBJ2-1; abundance: .; d_gene: .; v_gene: TRBV3-1; CDR3aa: CARRRGPTANEQFF; CDR3nt: TGTGCCCGCAGACGAGGACCCACCGCAAATGAGCAGTTCTTC
j_gene: TRBJ1-5; abundance: .; d_gene: .; v_gene: TRBV20-1; CDR3aa: CSAKRGAGCQPQHF; CDR3nt: TGCAGTGCTAAGAGGGGGGCGGGGTGTCAGCCCCAGCATTTT
j_gene: TRBJ2-7; abundance: .; d_gene: TRBD2; v_gene: TRBV9; CDR3aa: CASTPGLAGIYEQYF; CDR3nt: TGCGCCAGCACCCCGGGACTAGCGGGGATCTACGAGCAGTACTTC
j_gene: TRBJ1-3; abundance: once; d_gene: .; v_gene: TRBV2; CDR3aa: CASRRNTIYF; CDR3nt: TGTGCCAGCAGAAGAAACACCATATATTTT
j_gene: TRBJ1-5; abundance: many; d_gene: TRBD1; v_gene: TRBV7-2; CDR3aa: CASSDAGTGAHSNQPQHF; CDR3nt: TGTGCCAGCAGCGACGCCGGGACAGGGGCCCATAGCAATCAGCCCCAGCATTTT
j_gene: TRBJ2-7; abundance: .; d_gene: TRBD1; v_gene: TRBV6-6; CDR3aa: CASSRPQGVYGDEQYF; CDR3nt: TGTGCCAGCAGTCGCCCCCAGGGGGTCTACGGGGACGAGCAGTACTTC